Below, 18 T cell receptor beta chains from the same sample are listed, as sequenced in a study of regulatory T cells in long-lasting Graves disease (dated by TCRdb to the early 2020s). The time point label of this sample denotes: newly diagnosed GD, antithyroid drugs for less than 3 months. RNA was extracted from PBMCs in TRIzol for both TCR sequencing and RNA sequencing. The library came from multiplex PCR. The sample was run on an Illumina HiSeq 4000. CDR3 regions were amplified by Arm-PCR with iRepertoire HTBI primers to construct TCR beta libraries. TCRdb reprocessed the public reads (quality trimming at Q25 with fastp, clone calling with MiXCR) and kept in-frame beta chains. For every CDR3 protein sequence, its rows merge into one entry that carries the most common genes and DNA. The table for this sample lists 560,000 or so distinct CDR3 sequences; 16% of them were counted only once. Jointly, the top ten make up about 11% of the sample.

The sample was also reused in another study, on T cells in Graves' hyperthyroidism and ophthalmopathy.

The source material was peripheral blood mononuclear cells (PBMCs), sampled at new diagnosis, from a patient treated with antithyroid drugs. The receptor set was obtained from a man between 18 and 35 years old with Graves disease. Donor details come from another sample of the same person, matched by shared clones.

In its sample, this clonotype was seen many times. The J gene is TRBJ1-5, the V gene TRBV11-2; D is undetermined. CDR3 length equals 14 residues. The V end lost 5 bases, the J end lost 3 bases, and 11 bases lay between the germline ends. The germline V gene encodes CDR1 SGHAT and CDR2 FQNNGV. Written as DNA, the CDR3 is TGTGCCAGCAGCCAATACGGCCCCAATCAGCCCCAGCATTTT. It encodes CASSQYGPNQPQHF.

This clonotype was detected ten times or more. The chain joins TRBV20-1 to TRBJ2-3; TRBD2 might be the D (6 bases). Germline CDR1 and CDR2: DFQATT and SNEGSKA (reference sequence). V was shortened by 6 bases and J by 5 bases, with 12 bases between the two germline ends. This CDR3 contains 12 residues. The CDR3 coding sequence is TGCAGTGCGCGGGGCCCGCTAGATACGCAGTATTTT. Protein sequence: CSARGPLDTQYF.

V is TRBV19 and J is TRBJ2-1; 10 nucleotides agree with TRBD2. The ends lost 6 bases at V and 8 bases at J; junction bases unmatched: 7. From germline, CDR1 is LNHDA and CDR2 SQIVND (reference sequence). CDR3 size: 14 residues. Here the CDR3 DNA reads TGTGCCAGTAGAGAAGCGGGAGGGCCTCATGAGCAGTTCTTC. Translated: CASREAGGPHEQFF. Combining the CDR3 with reference TRBV19 and TRBJ2-1 gives the whole variable domain DGGITQSPKYLFRKEGQNVTLSCEQNLNHDAMYWYRQDPGQGLRLIYYSQIVNDFQKGDIAEGYSVSREKKESFPLTVTSAQKNPTAFYLCASREAGGPHEQFFGPGTRLTVL.

V usage is TRBV7-2 and J usage is TRBJ2-5; 9 nucleotides match TRBD1. The germline V gene has CDR1 SGHTA and CDR2 FQGNSA. V was clipped by 5 bases and J by 5 bases; unmatched bases: 9. CDR3 length: 15 amino acids. CDR3 residues: CASSGRTGAWETQYF. CDR3 DNA sequence: TGTGCCAGCAGCGGCCGGACAGGGGCATGGGAGACCCAGTACTTC.

The sample holds many counts of this clonotype. The V call is TRBV2, the J call TRBJ1-6; TRBD1 might be the D (5 bases). Looked up from germline, CDR1 is SNHLY and CDR2 is FYNNEI. This CDR3 has 14 amino acids. V dropped 7 bases and J dropped 7 bases, with 14 bases sitting between them. CDR3 in DNA: TGTGCCAGCATTGAGGGACGGACCAATTCACCCCTCCACTTT. Translated, it gives CASIEGRTNSPLHF.

There are many counts of this clonotype. The chain links TRBV6-2 or TRBV6-3 to TRBJ2-2; D gene unclear. Trimming took off 0 bases at V and 6 bases at J, with 5 bases between the two ends. Germline V CDR1 and CDR2: MNHEY, SVGEGT. This CDR3 is built from 13 residues. CDR3 residues: CASSYSWPGELFF. DNA of the CDR3: TGTGCCAGCAGTTACTCTTGGCCCGGGGAGCTGTTTTTT.

This clonotype was detected a few times. The chain combines TRBV19 with TRBJ2-7; D not certain. This CDR3 is built from 14 residues. Germline CDR1 and CDR2: LNHDA and SQIVND (reference sequence). Trimming removed 6 bases at V and 3 bases at J, with 15 bases between. The CDR3 DNA sequence: TGTGCCAGTAGCGGCCAAGCACTCTACTACGAGCAGTACTTC. It codes for CASSGQALYYEQYF.

This clonotype appeared many times. This chain joins TRBV5-1 and TRBJ1-5, with 7 bases identical to TRBD1. Trimming cost V 0 bases and J 7 bases; bases outside gene matches: 7. In germline, CDR1 is SGHRS, CDR2 YFSETQ. CDR3 length equals 15 residues. CDR3 sequence reads: CASSLADRAGQPQHF. Here the CDR3 DNA reads TGCGCCAGCAGCTTGGCCGACAGGGCGGGCCAGCCCCAGCATTTT.

This clonotype showed up just a few times. Since a much larger clone is just one base distant, this may be a read error. The J gene is TRBJ2-7, the V gene TRBV14; 7 bases align to TRBD1. From germline, CDR1 is SGHDN and CDR2 FVKESK. The CDR3 totals 13 residues. V gave up 4 bases and J gave up 3 bases; unmatched junction bases: 3. The CDR3 DNA follows: TGTGCCAGCAGCCGGGGACAGTTCTACGAGCAGTACTTC. Translated: CASSRGQFYEQYF.

The table lists this clonotype with many counts. The chain is built from TRBV30 and TRBJ2-1, with D hard to call. There are 11 residues in the CDR3. Germline values: CDR1 GTSNPN, CDR2 SVGIG (reference sequence). Trimming shortened V by 4 bases and J by 9 bases, and 10 bases separated the two germline ends. Written as DNA, the CDR3 is TGTGCCTGGAAAGACGCCTTTGAGCAGTTCTTC. Translation: CAWKDAFEQFF.

The chain couples TRBV7-9 to TRBJ1-4; TRBD1 matches 8 bases. The V gene end was trimmed by 6 bases and the J gene end by 8 bases; junction bases not matched to a gene: 8. This CDR3 comprises 14 residues. Germline V gene data show CDR1 as SEHNR and CDR2 as FQNEAQ (reference sequence). The CDR3 reads CASRTTGAEEKLFF. CDR3 in DNA: TGTGCCAGCAGGACGACAGGGGCGGAGGAAAAACTGTTTTTT.

This clonotype was counted only a few times. This sequence joins TRBV18 and TRBJ1-1; D is uncertain. Between the trimmed V and J ends, which lost 3 bases and 5 bases, there was a span of 13 bases. This CDR3 is built from 14 residues. CDR1 and CDR2 from the germline V gene are KGHSH and LQKENI. This CDR3 is CASSPSPLGTEAFF. CDR3 DNA sequence: TGTGCCAGCTCACCGTCTCCCCTGGGGACTGAAGCTTTCTTT.

This clonotype came up many times. The V and J genes are TRBV28 and TRBJ2-5; D may match TRBD1 or TRBD2 (5 bases each). The germline V gene has CDR1 MDHEN and CDR2 SYDVKM. With 3 bases removed from V and 5 bases from J, the gap between germline ends came to 13 bases. The CDR3 is made up of 14 amino acids. The CDR3: CASSFLGPAETQYF. CDR3 in DNA: TGTGCCAGCAGTTTCCTGGGACCAGCGGAGACCCAGTACTTC.

This clonotype was counted once. It is likely a read error, because the conserved phenylalanine at the end of the CDR3 is missing. This chain connects TRBV10-1 to TRBJ2-4; D may be TRBD1 (5 bases). Germline V gene lookup returns CDR1 WNHNN and CDR2 SYGVQD (reference sequence). Trimming left V 7 bases short and J 2 bases short, with 9 bases between. CDR3 length equals 13 residues. The DNA for the CDR3 is TGCGCCAGCACCCAGGGATCCAAAAACATTCAGTACCTC. Translated: CASTQGSKNIQYL.

There are many counts of this clonotype. This rearrangement joins TRBV7-2 to TRBJ1-2; unclear D gene. The V and J ends lost 1 base and 5 bases respectively, with 8 bases between them. The germline gives CDR1 SGHTA, CDR2 FQGNSA. The CDR3 runs 13 residues. CDR3 amino acids: CASSLGPGYGYTF. As DNA, the CDR3 is TGTGCCAGCAGCTTAGGGCCCGGATATGGCTACACCTTC.

This chain connects TRBV27 to TRBJ1-4, with a weak D call TRBD1 (6 bases). CDR1 MNHEY and CDR2 SMNVEV come from the germline V gene (reference sequence). The CDR3 runs 13 residues. Deletions cut 6 bases from V and 4 bases from J, with 9 bases between. CDR3: CASRDSGNEKLFF. The CDR3 DNA follows: TGTGCCAGCAGGGACAGCGGTAATGAAAAACTGTTTTTT.

CDR3 sequence: CASSERFPGVRPQHF. The CDR3 nucleotides are TGTGCCAGCAGTGAAAGGTTTCCAGGCGTTCGGCCCCAGCATTTT. The gene calls are TRBV2 and TRBJ1-5; no clear D. CDR3 length: 15 residues. CDR1 is SNHLY, CDR2 FYNNEI, per germline. V was clipped by 2 bases and J by 9 bases, with 17 bases between them.

Details on this clonotype: This may arise from a read error, as a much more abundant clone is one base away. The V call is TRBV3-1, the J call TRBJ2-3; TRBD1 aligns across 8 bases. Looked up from germline, CDR1 is LGHDT and CDR2 is YNNKEL (reference sequence). The V segment lost 0 bases and the J segment 2 bases; nucleotides outside the gene matches: 10. The CDR3 length is 18 residues. The CDR3 nucleotides are TGTGCCAGCAGCCAAGATATGCCACAGGGGGGAACCACAGATACGCAGTATTTT. Amino acids: CASSQDMPQGGTTDTQYF.